These T cell receptor beta chains were read from a single sample in a study of cytomegalovirus exposure and HLA in healthy donors. TCRdb keeps only in-frame clones here, not all; method: immunoSEQ multiplex PCR. The top ten clones hold 0.95% to 1.4% of a sample with 100,000 to 150,000 clones, around 80% of them seen once. Sequenced input: PBMCs. All receptors come from a woman aged 25 to 39 in good health and CMV-seronegative. Each CDR3 is given with its conserved first and last residue. Fields, in order: J gene, clone size, D gene, V gene, CDR3 DNA, CDR3 protein. D genes are given only for firm matches. Where a row states a size, it is once, few, many or the class of an expanded clone; other rows omit it.

>TRBJ1-2|-|TRBD1|TRBV27
TGTGCCAGCAGTTTAGATCGAGGGGACAGCAGCTATGGCTACACCTTC
CASSLDRGDSSYGYTF
>TRBJ2-7|-|TRBD1|TRBV19
TGTGCCAGTGCCACCGGGACAGGGTTTTCCGAGCAGTACTTC
CASATGTGFSEQYF
>TRBJ1-5|-|TRBD1|TRBV4-2
TGTGCCAGCAGCCAAAACCCAGGGGGTCAGCCCCAGCATTTT
CASSQNPGGQPQHF
>TRBJ2-7|-|-|TRBV23-1
TGCGCCAGCAGCTCGCGATGTGGGGGCCGGGACAAGATCGCCTACGAGCAGTACTTC
CASSSRCGGRDKIAYEQYF
>TRBJ2-7|-|-|TRBV11-2
TGTGCCAGCAGCTTAGGTCCGGGAACCTACGAGCAGTACTTC
CASSLGPGTYEQYF
>TRBJ1-2|-|-|TRBV30
TGTGCCTGGAGTGTCCGAGTTGGGGGGGTCAGCAACTATGGCTACACCTTC
CAWSVRVGGVSNYGYTF
>TRBJ2-7|-|TRBD2|TRBV4-1
TGCGCCAGCAGCCCGGGACTAGCGGCCTCCTACGAGCAGTACTTC
CASSPGLAASYEQYF
>TRBJ2-4|-|TRBD2|TRBV7-8
TGTGCCAGCAGCTTAGTGGGGGGGGACATTCAGTACTTC
CASSLVGGDIQYF
>TRBJ2-5|once|-|TRBV7-2
TGTGCCAGCAGCTTCTTGGGTCCCAGGGAGACCCAGTACTTC
CASSFLGPRETQYF
>TRBJ1-2|-|-|TRBV2
TGTGCCAGCAGTGGGACATCGGGCTATGGCTACACCTTC
CASSGTSGYGYTF
>TRBJ2-1|few|TRBD2|TRBV5-6
TGTGCCAGCAGCAAGTGGACTAGCGGGAAGGGTAATGAGCAGTTCTTC
CASSKWTSGKGNEQFF
>TRBJ2-1|-|-|TRBV19
TGTGCCAGTAGTCCAACAGGCTACAATGAGCAGTTCTTC
CASSPTGYNEQFF
>TRBJ1-5|once|-|TRBV6-5
TGTGCCAGCAAGGCTGCCTCGGGGCAGCCCCAGCATTTT
CASKAASGQPQHF
>TRBJ2-3|-|TRBD1|TRBV5-1
TGCGCCAGCAGCGCCACAGGGGTAGATACGCAGTATTTT
CASSATGVDTQYF
>TRBJ1-2|-|-|TRBV5-5
TGTGCCAGCAGCTTATCCTCGGACAGAAGGTACGTCTACACCTTC
CASSLSSDRRYVYTF
>TRBJ1-1|few|-|TRBV18
TGTGCCAGCTCAAGGTCTAGCGACACTGAAGCTTTCTTT
CASSRSSDTEAFF
>TRBJ2-2|-|-|TRBV5-6
TGTGCCAGCAGCTTGGAGCACACCGGGGAGCTGTTTTTT
CASSLEHTGELFF
>TRBJ2-1|-|TRBD2|TRBV13
TGTGCCAGCAGCACTAGAGGCGCGGGGACTAACTCCTACAATGAGCAGTTCTTC
CASSTRGAGTNSYNEQFF
>TRBJ2-1|-|TRBD2|TRBV7-9
TGTGCCAGCAGCTCGACTAGCGGGAGCGTCTATGAGCAGTTCTTC
CASSSTSGSVYEQFF
>TRBJ2-7|-|TRBD2|TRBV7-2
TGTGCCAGCAGCCGACAAGGAGCGGGAGGGCCCTACGAGCAGTACTTC
CASSRQGAGGPYEQYF
>TRBJ1-5|few|TRBD1|TRBV18
TGTGCCAGCTCACCGGGGACAGGCAATCAGCCCCAGCATTTT
CASSPGTGNQPQHF
>TRBJ2-7|-|-|TRBV4-3
TGCGCCAGCAGCCATGAGTTAAGCGACGTGATAACCTACGAGCAGTACTTC
CASSHELSDVITYEQYF
>TRBJ1-2|-|TRBD1|TRBV7-9
TGTGCCAGCAGCACCGACAGGGGCGGTGGCTACACCTTC
CASSTDRGGGYTF
>TRBJ2-1|few|TRBD2|TRBV29-1
TGCAGCGTTGAAGCGGCTAGCGGGGGGGCCGGGAATGAGCAGTTCTTC
CSVEAASGGAGNEQFF
>TRBJ2-6|-|-|TRBV11-3
TGTGCCAGCAGCTCAAACTTAAAATCTGGGGCCAACGTCCTGACTTTC
CASSSNLKSGANVLTF
>TRBJ2-3|-|TRBD2|TRBV5-6
TGTGCCAGCAGCTTGGCACGACTAGCGGGAGCAGATACGCAGTATTTT
CASSLARLAGADTQYF
>TRBJ2-1|once|TRBD1|TRBV23-1
TGCGCCAGCAGTCAATCGAGGGACAGAACTAAAAATGAGCAGTTCTTC
CASSQSRDRTKNEQFF